The rows below give T cell receptor beta chains drawn from one sample of a study of blood T cell repertoires in COVID-19. TCRdb's copy holds only in-frame clones and misses some; the assay was immunoSEQ multiplex PCR. Found here are under 150,000 clones, roughly 83% of them singletons; the top ten hold over 2%. The material sequenced was peripheral blood. All receptors derive from a man younger than 45 with acute or convalescent COVID-19. The CDR3 runs from the conserved cysteine through the conserved F or W. Each record gives: CDR3 protein, CDR3 DNA, J gene, clone size, D gene, V gene. A D gene is named only where the DNA matches it firmly. The size field is filled for only some rows; it gives once, few, many or a size class.

CASSPWRVAYNEQFF TGTGCCAGCAGCCCTTGGCGGGTCGCCTACAATGAGCAGTTCTTC TRBJ2-1 - - TRBV11-2
CASSSSPGTGGQETQYF TGTGCCAGCAGCTCCTCTCCCGGGACAGGGGGACAAGAGACCCAGTACTTC TRBJ2-5 - TRBD1 TRBV7-9
CASSYSAGQGNYGYTF TGTGCCAGCAGTTACTCCGCGGGACAGGGGAACTATGGCTACACCTTC TRBJ1-2 few TRBD1 TRBV6-5
CASSQYWTGGGNEQYF TGTGCCAGCAGCCAATACTGGACAGGGGGCGGGAACGAGCAGTACTTC TRBJ2-7 - TRBD1 TRBV5-6
CASSLVGTGDSPLHF TGCGCCAGCAGCCTGGTGGGGACAGGGGATTCACCCCTCCACTTT TRBJ1-6 - TRBD1 TRBV4-1
CASRVQGGVQPQHF TGTGCCAGCAGGGTGCAGGGCGGAGTTCAGCCCCAGCATTTT TRBJ1-5 once - TRBV6-5
CASSLTGGQGIDGYTF TGTGCCAGCAGCTTAACGGGAGGACAGGGGATCGATGGCTACACCTTC TRBJ1-2 - TRBD1 TRBV7-3
CASSQELAGARVYSGELFF TGCGCCAGCAGCCAAGAGCTAGCGGGGGCGCGGGTTTACTCCGGGGAGCTGTTTTTT TRBJ2-2 - TRBD2 TRBV4-3
CASSRGGGTEAFF TGTGCCAGCTCCCGCGGGGGCGGCACTGAAGCTTTCTTT TRBJ1-1 - - TRBV6-5
CASSQLLAGVGTGELFF TGTGCCAGCAGCCAATTACTAGCGGGAGTTGGGACCGGGGAGCTGTTTTTT TRBJ2-2 - TRBD2 TRBV14
CASSERTGGISPLHF TGTGCCAGCAGTGAACGGACAGGGGGCATTTCACCCCTCCACTTT TRBJ1-6 few TRBD1 TRBV6-1
CASSRPGTSYGYTF TGTGCCAGTAGTAGGCCCGGGACAAGCTATGGCTACACCTTC TRBJ1-2 - - TRBV19
CASSVGLIIDQETQYF TGCGCCAGCAGCGTAGGACTCATAATCGACCAAGAGACCCAGTACTTC TRBJ2-5 - - TRBV5-1
CASSLMVGGLETQYF TGTGCCAGCAGCTTAATGGTGGGAGGGTTAGAGACCCAGTACTTC TRBJ2-5 - TRBD2 TRBV7-3
CASSFTPYPGDTQYF TGTGCCAGCAGCTTCACTCCATACCCCGGGGATACGCAGTATTTT TRBJ2-3 - - TRBV5-5
CASSPRTGGRDGYTF TGCGCCAGCAGCCCCCGGACAGGGGGCAGGGATGGCTACACCTTC TRBJ1-2 few TRBD1 TRBV5-1
CASSLSYKDTQYF TGTGCCAGCAGCTTAAGTTACAAAGATACGCAGTATTTT TRBJ2-3 - - TRBV7-3
CSVDETGDGKLFF TGCAGCGTTGACGAAACAGGGGACGGAAAACTGTTTTTT TRBJ1-4 - TRBD1 TRBV29-1
CASSQVAGFGEQFF TGTGCCAGCAGCCAAGTCGCGGGGTTTGGCGAGCAGTTCTTC TRBJ2-1 few - TRBV3-1/TRBV3-2
CSARGDFEQFF TGCAGTGCTAGGGGTGACTTTGAGCAGTTCTTC TRBJ2-1 - - TRBV20-1
CASSPGALGQQKNIQYF TGTGCCAGCAGCCCAGGAGCCCTGGGACAGCAAAAAAACATTCAGTACTTC TRBJ2-4 - TRBD1 TRBV7-9
CALGVSYNSPLHF TGTGCCCTAGGAGTTTCCTATAATTCACCCCTCCACTTT TRBJ1-6 - - TRBV30
CAWSVLVGTQYF TGTGCCTGGAGCGTCCTAGTTGGGACCCAGTACTTC TRBJ2-5 - - TRBV30
CASSVLAGGSYNEQFF TGTGCCAGCAGTGTGCTAGCGGGGGGATCCTACAATGAGCAGTTCTTC TRBJ2-1 - TRBD2 TRBV6-4
CAWSGIQGGGSYEQYF TGTGCCTGGAGTGGGATACAGGGAGGGGGCTCCTACGAGCAGTACTTC TRBJ2-7 - - TRBV30
CASSLLMNTEAFF TGTGCCAGCAGCTTACTAATGAACACTGAAGCTTTCTTT TRBJ1-1 - - TRBV6-4
CASTRTLYNEQFF TGTGCCAGCACCCGGACTCTCTACAATGAGCAGTTCTTC TRBJ2-1 - - TRBV12-3/TRBV12-4
CASSSSGTSTDTQYF TGTGCCAGCAGCTCCTCCGGGACTTCCACAGATACGCAGTATTTT TRBJ2-3 - - TRBV9
CASSRSRTDTQYF TGTGCCAGCAGCCGGTCGCGCACAGATACGCAGTATTTT TRBJ2-3 - - TRBV7-3
CASSLGYNSNQPQHF TGTGCCAGCAGCTTAGGGTACAATAGCAATCAGCCCCAGCATTTT TRBJ1-5 few - TRBV7-8
CASSQLGGGLGDTEAFF TGTGCCAGCAGCCAACTAGGTGGAGGGCTTGGGGACACTGAAGCTTTCTTT TRBJ1-1 - - TRBV9
CASRLGGYTF TGTGCCAGCAGACTTGGTGGCTACACCTTC TRBJ1-2 once - TRBV6-6
CASSLDTNYGYTF TGTGCCAGCAGCTTAGATACTAACTATGGCTACACCTTC TRBJ1-2 - - TRBV7-9
CASSKAASGVNTGELFF TGTGCCAGCAGCAAAGCGGCTAGCGGGGTAAACACCGGGGAGCTGTTTTTT TRBJ2-2 - - TRBV21-1
CASSPSGADTQYF TGTGCCAGCTCACCTAGCGGGGCGGATACGCAGTATTTT TRBJ2-3 - TRBD2 TRBV18
CASSLDTGGWQPQHF TGTGCCAGCAGCTTGGACACAGGGGGCTGGCAGCCCCAGCATTTT TRBJ1-5 once TRBD1 TRBV7-6
CASSTLAGVSLYNEQFF TGTGCCAGCAGCACACTAGCGGGAGTTTCGCTCTACAATGAGCAGTTCTTC TRBJ2-1 - TRBD2 TRBV6-2/TRBV6-3
CASSLLRTPYYGYTF TGTGCCAGCAGCCTGCTGAGGACACCTTATTATGGCTACACCTTC TRBJ1-2 - - TRBV6-5
CASSLSSAGSAFF TGTGCCAGCAGTTTATCTTCGGCGGGCAGCGCTTTCTTT TRBJ1-1 once - TRBV27
CASSYSGPSNEKLFF TGTGCCAGCAGTTACTCGGGGCCTTCAAATGAAAAACTGTTTTTT TRBJ1-4 - - TRBV6-5
CASSLDGGEETQYF TGTGCCAGCAGCTTGGATGGAGGGGAAGAGACCCAGTACTTC TRBJ2-5 - - TRBV5-5
CAGSSVSNQPQHF TGTGCCGGGAGCAGTGTTTCTAATCAGCCCCAGCATTTT TRBJ1-5 - - TRBV6-5
CASSLSVAPPGQGAGYTF TGTGCCAGCAGTTTATCGGTAGCCCCGCCGGGACAGGGCGCGGGCTACACCTTC TRBJ1-2 - TRBD1 TRBV27
CASSGSNPYEQYF TGTGCCAGCAGTGGTAGTAATCCCTACGAGCAGTACTTC TRBJ2-7 many - TRBV2
CAWSAGQGVGKLFF TGTGCCTGGAGCGCGGGACAGGGGGTTGGCAAACTGTTTTTT TRBJ1-4 - TRBD1 TRBV30
CASSQPGWEQYF TGTGCCAGCAGCCAACCAGGGTGGGAGCAGTACTTC TRBJ2-7 - - TRBV3-1/TRBV3-2
CAISEREGYGYTF TGTGCCATCAGTGAGAGGGAGGGTTATGGCTACACCTTC TRBJ1-2 - - TRBV10-3
CASSGSTAGGSYNSPLHF TGTGCCAGCAGTGGATCGACAGCCGGGGGGTCCTATAATTCACCCCTCCACTTT TRBJ1-6 - - TRBV6-6
CASSPQGAGTGELFF TGTGCCAGCAGTCCACAGGGGGCCGGGACCGGGGAGCTGTTTTTT TRBJ2-2 once TRBD1 TRBV2
CASSVEGTNKPSWGYTF TGTGCCAGCAGCGTAGAAGGGACAAACAAGCCCTCTTGGGGCTACACCTTC TRBJ1-2 few - TRBV9